Listed here are 31 T cell receptor beta chains from one sample, sequenced in a study of cytotoxic CD8 clonotypes in ibrutinib-treated CLL. Profiling relied on immunoSEQ multiplex PCR, and the TCRdb table lists in-frame clones only, not all of them. The data contain some 76,000 clones, over 65% of them singletons. Sample: PBMCs, taken after 24 months of ibrutinib treatment. These receptors were taken from a human donor with chronic lymphocytic leukemia.

This rearrangement joins TRBV5-6 to TRBJ2-5, with unresolved D. Trimming took 1 base from V and 1 from J, leaving 8 bases between them. Germline loops: CDR1 SGHDT, CDR2 YYEEEE. This CDR3 has 14 residues. CDR3 region: CASSLTRSQETQYF. The CDR3 region has the DNA TGTGCCAGCAGCTTGACCAGGTCCCAAGAGACCCAGTACTTC.

A remark on this clone: This sample also contains other DNA sequences that code for the same CDR3. The V call is TRBV5-1, the J call TRBJ2-1; TRBD1 agrees at 7 bases. The J segment lost 4 bases and the V segment lost 4 bases, leaving 2 bases of the junction unmatched. The CDR3 is 13 amino acids. Germline loops: CDR1 SGHRS, CDR2 YFSETQ. CDR3 in DNA: TGCGCCAGCAGCCGGGACAGTTACAATGAGCAGTTCTTC. This codes for CASSRDSYNEQFF.

This clone was seen a few times. Relative to the germline gene, one junction end is altered; a read error may explain this. This chain connects TRBV7-9 to TRBJ2-3; TRBD2 is a possible D gene (5 bases). CDR3 size: 14 residues. Germline CDR1 SEHNR, CDR2 FQNEAQ (reference sequence). CDR3 nucleotides: TGTGCCAGCAGCAACCTTGCTAGCAAAGATACGCAGTATTTT. It codes for CASSNLASKDTQYF.

The V and J genes are TRBV7-9 and TRBJ2-1; 7 bases are a match to TRBD1. CDR1 is SEHNR, CDR2 FQNEAQ, per germline (reference sequence). The CDR3 runs 19 residues. The V and J ends lost 3 bases and 0 bases, in that order; junction bases with no gene match: 14. The CDR3 loop reads CASSFARTAGDSSYNEQFF. The CDR3 DNA sequence: TGTGCCAGCAGCTTCGCTAGGACGGCAGGGGACAGCTCCTACAATGAGCAGTTCTTC.

The V gene is TRBV5-1, the J gene TRBJ2-3; D gene unclear. V was cut by 0 bases and J by 4 bases, with 9 bases left in between. The germline CDR1 and CDR2 sequences are SGHRS and YFSETQ. This CDR3 comprises 14 residues. Written as DNA, the CDR3 is TGCGCCAGCAGCTTGGATGACTCCCCAGATACGCAGTATTTT. The encoded protein is CASSLDDSPDTQYF.

J is TRBJ2-7 and V is TRBV6-1; 10 positions match TRBD2. Germline lookup yields CDR1 MNHNS and CDR2 SASEGT. The CDR3 contains 15 residues. Losses at the gene ends were 6 bases for V and 2 bases for J; bases not matched to a gene: 7. CDR3 DNA: TGTGCCAGCAGGGACTCGAGCGGGAGGGCCTACGAGCAGTACTTC. It specifies CASRDSSGRAYEQYF.

The chain has TRBV5-1 and TRBJ1-2, with D possibly being TRBD1 (6 bases). The ends were cut back, 3 bases at V and 6 bases at J, with 24 bases in the middle. Germline V CDR1 and CDR2: SGHRS, YFSETQ. The CDR3 contains 17 residues. The CDR3 here is CASSSHGPGDRGDGYTF. The CDR3 DNA sequence: TGCGCCAGCAGCTCACATGGTCCAGGGGATAGGGGGGATGGCTACACCTTC. Full variable domain (outside the CDR3, taken from reference TRBV5-1 and TRBJ1-2): KAGVTQTPRYLIKTRGQQVTLSCSPISGHRSVSWYQQTPGQGLQFLFEYFSETQRNKGNFPGRFSGRQFSNSRSEMNVSTLELGDSALYLCASSSHGPGDRGDGYTFGSGTRLTVV.

In nucleotides, the CDR3 is TGCGCCAGCAGCCAAGAATGGCCTAGCGGCCCCTACGAGCAGTACTTC. This translates into CASSQEWPSGPYEQYF. The chain couples TRBV4-1 to TRBJ2-7; 7 bases are shared with TRBD2. This CDR3 region has 16 residues. From germline, CDR1 is MGHRA and CDR2 YSYEKL. J was trimmed by 2 bases and V by 0 bases; bases with no gene match: 7.

This sequence joins TRBV7-3 and TRBJ2-7, with 7 bases fitting TRBD1. Trimming cost V 4 bases and J 6 bases; bases outside gene matches: 6. CDR1 SGHTA and CDR2 FQGTGA come from the germline V gene. The CDR3 length is 13 residues. CDR3 nucleotides: TGTGCCAGCAGCTCGAAGACAGGGACCGAGCAGTACTTC. The encoded protein is CASSSKTGTEQYF. Using reference TRBV7-3 and TRBJ2-7 for the parts outside the CDR3, the full variable domain is GAGVSQTPSNKVTEKGKYVELRCDPISGHTALYWYRQSLGQGPEFLIYFQGTGAADDSGLPNDRFFAVRPEGSVSTLKIQRTERGDSAVYLCASSSKTGTEQYFGPGTRLTVT.

This clone has just one count. The chain employs TRBV9 and TRBJ2-7; D call uncertain. CDR3 length: 15 amino acids. Germline-derived CDR1 and CDR2 are SGDLS and YYNGEE. Trimming cost V 0 bases and J 3 bases, with 13 bases left between them. CDR3 sequence (DNA): TGTGCCAGCAGCGTAGAGCTTGGCGGCATCTACGAGCAGTACTTC. Translation: CASSVELGGIYEQYF.

The gene calls are TRBV28 and TRBJ1-2; TRBD1 agrees at 7 bases. The CDR3 length is 13 residues. V lost 6 bases and J lost 4; bases outside the gene matches: 5. Germline assignment: CDR1 MDHEN and CDR2 SYDVKM. CDR3 DNA: TGTGCCAGCAGCTACAGGGGAAGCTATGGCTACACCTTC. This translates into CASSYRGSYGYTF.

The chain recombines TRBV19 with TRBJ1-4; D may be TRBD1 (6 bases). Germline V gene data show CDR1 as LNHDA and CDR2 as SQIVND (reference sequence). V was trimmed by 7 bases and J by 7 bases, leaving 19 bases between them. The CDR3 length is 15 residues. DNA for the CDR3: TGTGCCAGTAATTATAAGCACAGGGTATTTGAAAAACTGTTTTTT. Amino acids: CASNYKHRVFEKLFF.

The chain recombines TRBV30 with TRBJ1-6; D is perhaps TRBD1 (5 bases). This CDR3 comprises 17 residues. V was cut by 4 bases and J by 10 bases, with 26 bases left in between. Germline-derived CDR1 and CDR2 are GTSNPN and SVGIG (reference sequence). This CDR3 is CAWNNLRTRLGVSPLHF. The CDR3 DNA sequence: TGTGCCTGGAACAATCTCCGGACAAGACTAGGGGTCTCACCCCTCCACTTT.

This clone was observed a handful of times. The chain uses TRBV6-1 and TRBJ2-3, with 8 nucleotides matching TRBD2. V gave up 10 bases and J gave up 4 bases; unmatched junction bases: 4. This CDR3 has 12 amino acids. Germline CDR1 reads MNHNS; CDR2 reads SASEGT. CDR3 sequence (DNA): TGTGCCACCTTAGCGGGACCAGATACGCAGTATTTT. Protein: CATLAGPDTQYF.

The rearrangement joins TRBV9 to TRBJ2-2, with D possibly being TRBD1 or TRBD2 (6 bases each). The germline V and J ends were trimmed by 4 bases and 2 bases, with 12 bases remaining between them. In germline, CDR1 is SGDLS, CDR2 YYNGEE. The CDR3 is made up of 15 amino acids. CDR3 coding DNA: TGTGCCAGCAGCCCCCGGGGGCTAAACACCGGGGAGCTGTTTTTT. It codes for CASSPRGLNTGELFF.

J is TRBJ2-3 and V is TRBV18; 16 positions agree with TRBD2. CDR1 is KGHSH and CDR2 is LQKENI in the germline V gene. Trimming cost V 1 base and J 0 bases; bases outside gene matches: 1. This CDR3 spans 18 amino acids. The CDR3 loop reads CASSPRGLAGGSTDTQYF. The DNA for the CDR3 is TGTGCCAGCTCACCACGGGGACTAGCGGGAGGGAGCACAGATACGCAGTATTTT.

This chain uses TRBV28 with TRBJ2-7; possible D gene TRBD2, 7 bases. The V and J ends lost 7 bases and 0 bases respectively, with 22 bases between them. CDR1 and CDR2 from the germline V gene are MDHEN and SYDVKM. The CDR3 consists of 17 residues. The DNA of the CDR3 is TGTGCCAGCACCACGTCCGGGGGTGCGGGGGCCTCCTACGAGCAGTACTTC. Residues: CASTTSGGAGASYEQYF. Full variable domain (rest looked up from reference TRBV28 and TRBJ2-7): DVKVTQSSRYLVKRTGEKVFLECVQDMDHENMFWYRQDPGLGLRLIYFSYDVKMKEKGDIPEGYSVSREKKERFSLILESASTNQTSMYLCASTTSGGAGASYEQYFGPGTRLTVT.

This clone was counted only a few times. V is TRBV9 and J is TRBJ2-1; the match to TRBD2 covers 8 bases. The CDR3 has 17 residues. Germline loops: CDR1 SGDLS, CDR2 YYNGEE. After removal of 0 bases from V and 5 bases from J, the junction contained 10 bases not matched to a gene. The CDR3 region is CASSVASGGSGNNEQFF. The DNA for the CDR3 is TGTGCCAGCAGCGTAGCCAGCGGGGGTTCCGGAAACAATGAGCAGTTCTTC.

The chain is built from TRBV19 and TRBJ2-5, with 13 bases fitting TRBD2. The CDR3 has 16 residues. V lost 4 bases and J lost 2; bases outside the gene matches: 4. Germline V gives CDR1 LNHDA, CDR2 SQIVND (reference sequence). The CDR3: CASSKGLAGDQETQYF. The CDR3 DNA is TGTGCCAGTAGTAAAGGACTAGCGGGAGATCAAGAGACCCAGTACTTC.

The chain links TRBV11-2 to TRBJ2-2; D ambiguous. V gave up 1 base and J gave up 3 bases, with 6 bases separating them. The CDR3 extends over 14 amino acids. Germline CDR1 reads SGHAT; CDR2 reads FQNNGV. The CDR3: CASSLVRDTGELFF. CDR3 coding DNA: TGTGCCAGCAGCTTAGTTAGGGACACCGGGGAGCTGTTTTTT.

The genes are TRBV21-1 and TRBJ2-7; TRBD1 is the table's D call, not checked against the DNA. TRBV21-1 is reported as a pseudogene. The CDR3 runs 15 residues. CDR3 sequence: CASSKGSGIGPEQYF. DNA for the CDR3: TGTGCCAGCAGCAAAGGTTCAGGGATCGGTCCCGAGCAGTACTTC.

The rearrangement joins TRBV18 to TRBJ2-7, with D tentatively TRBD2 (5 bases). CDR1 and CDR2 from the germline V gene are KGHSH and LQKENI. Trimming stripped 3 bases from V and 3 bases from J, with 12 bases between. The CDR3 contains 14 residues. The CDR3: CASSPTGMNYEQYF. The CDR3, as DNA: TGTGCCAGCTCACCGACCGGGATGAACTACGAGCAGTACTTC.

This sequence joins TRBV19 and TRBJ1-1, with TRBD1 as a possible D gene (6 bases). V was trimmed by 8 bases and J by 6 bases, leaving 16 bases between them. CDR3 length: 13 residues. Per the germline V gene, CDR1 is LNHDA and CDR2 is SQIVND (reference sequence). CDR3 bases: TGTGCCAGTGGGACCACTAGGACAGCTGAAGCTTTCTTT. Its translation is CASGTTRTAEAFF.

The chain recombines TRBV19 with TRBJ2-2, with 8 bases lining up with TRBD1. CDR3 length equals 17 residues. V gave up 7 bases and J gave up 0 bases; unmatched junction bases: 10. Germline V gives CDR1 LNHDA, CDR2 SQIVND (reference sequence). The DNA for the CDR3 is TGTGCCAGTAACACAGGGGGAAGGCACGCGAACACCGGGGAGCTGTTTTTT. This encodes CASNTGGRHANTGELFF. Supplemented by reference TRBV19 and TRBJ2-2, the full variable domain reads DGGITQSPKYLFRKEGQNVTLSCEQNLNHDAMYWYRQDPGQGLRLIYYSQIVNDFQKGDIAEGYSVSREKKESFPLTVTSAQKNPTAFYLCASNTGGRHANTGELFFGEGSRLTVL.

The rearrangement joins TRBV9 to TRBJ2-1, with TRBD2 identical over 8 bases. Trimming at V came to 3 bases and at J to 7 bases, leaving 9 bases not matched to a gene. Germline V CDR1 and CDR2: SGDLS, YYNGEE. The CDR3 spans 15 residues. The CDR3 DNA is TGTGCCAGCAGCGGGTCCCGCGGGAGGTTAAATGAGCAGTTCTTC. Translating it yields CASSGSRGRLNEQFF.

V usage is TRBV18 and J usage is TRBJ2-5, with TRBD2 identical over 14 bases. The CDR3 is 18 residues long. Unmatched junction bases numbered 8, after V lost 3 bases and J lost 2 bases. CDR1 and CDR2 from the germline V gene are KGHSH and LQKENI. The CDR3 bases are TGTGCCAGCTCACCCACCGGACTAGCGGGAGGAGAGCAAGAGACCCAGTACTTC. Amino acids: CASSPTGLAGGEQETQYF.

The chain couples TRBV30 to TRBJ1-2; no clear D. Trimming shortened V by 3 bases and J by 3 bases, and 14 bases separated the two germline ends. The germline gives CDR1 GTSNPN, CDR2 SVGIG (reference sequence). CDR3 size: 14 residues. The DNA for the CDR3 is TGTGCCTGGAGAGGCCCCGGCCAGTACTATGGCTACACCTTC. This translates into CAWRGPGQYYGYTF.

This sequence joins TRBV4-2 and TRBJ2-2, with D maybe TRBD2 (6 bases). Germline lookup yields CDR1 LGHNA and CDR2 YNFKEQ. V was trimmed by 4 bases and J by 3 bases, leaving 15 bases between them. The CDR3 loop spans 16 amino acids. CDR3 nucleotides: TGTGCCAGCAGCCTCGTTAGCGGAGGGGACACCGGGGAGCTGTTTTTT. Protein: CASSLVSGGDTGELFF.

This clone was observed a single time. The rearrangement links TRBV19 to TRBJ2-2; TRBD2 aligns across 12 bases. Germline CDR1 LNHDA, CDR2 SQIVND (reference sequence). The J segment lost 9 bases and the V segment lost 7 bases, leaving 12 bases of the junction unmatched. The CDR3 runs to 16 residues. The CDR3 loop is CASTHRTSGIPRELFF. DNA of the CDR3: TGTGCCAGTACTCACCGGACTAGCGGGATCCCTCGGGAGCTGTTTTTT.

The chain is built from TRBV6-1 and TRBJ2-7, with D unclear. This CDR3 is 14 amino acids long. Trimming stripped 1 base from V and 8 bases from J, with 15 bases between. Germline CDR1 reads MNHNS; CDR2 reads SASEGT. CDR3 coding DNA: TGTGCCAGCAGTGAAGGATTGATGTCTGTCAAGCAGTACTTC. Amino acid sequence: CASSEGLMSVKQYF.

V gene TRBV19 combines with J gene TRBJ2-3; 8 nucleotides agree with TRBD2. CDR1 LNHDA and CDR2 SQIVND come from the germline V gene (reference sequence). The CDR3 runs 16 residues. After removal of 5 bases from V and 7 bases from J, the junction contained 14 bases not matched to a gene. The CDR3 nucleotides read TGTGCCAGTAGTCTCCCTACGGGACTAGGGGGAAATACGCAGTATTTT. This translates into CASSLPTGLGGNTQYF.